This T cell receptor (beta chain) was observed in a study of cytomegalovirus exposure and HLA in healthy donors. Study-wide findings and caveats: Diagnosis of cytomegalovirus status made by the classifier reportedly showed high specificity and sensitivity. The study had only CMV serostatus as immune exposure information. Based on reports, TCR beta sequences accurately predicted HLA-A and HLA-B alleles for most subjects. In vitro work confirmed that a few CMV-associated chains recognize CMV antigens.

This clone was counted a single time. What it binds is not known. 13 Jbeta primers and 60 Vbeta primers were used for the PCR. Measured with immunoSEQ multiplex PCR; TCRdb has only the in-frame clones, and not every one. Among around 200,000 clones, 80% to 85% were seen once, and the ten largest hold over 5.5%. CDR1 and CDR2 (germline): MDHEN, SYDVKM. The CDR3 covers 12 residues. Trimming left V 6 bases short and J 4 bases short, with 10 bases between. Sequences were obtained from PBMCs. The TCR comes from a man aged 40-55 years in good health and CMV-seropositive. The rearrangement uses TRBV28 and TRBJ2-7, with D possibly matching TRBD1 (6 bases). This chain's CDR3 is CASRTQGYEQYF. CDR3 bases: TGTGCCAGCAGGACCCAGGGGTACGAGCAGTACTTC.